These 25 T cell receptor beta chains came from one sample sequenced in a study of control samples from healthy donors and cancer patients. Profiling relied on immunoSEQ multiplex PCR, and the TCRdb table lists in-frame clones only, not all of them. Here the sample spans about 83,000 clones, roughly 89% being singletons. The sample taken for sequencing was blood. The source of these receptors is a man aged 45-60 years in good health.

J is TRBJ1-2 and V is TRBV3-1 (or the pseudogene TRBV3-2), with no clear D. Germline loops: CDR1 LGHDT, CDR2 YNNKEL (reference sequence). The CDR3 runs 11 residues. Trimming took 1 base from V and 7 from J, leaving 4 bases between them. The CDR3: CASSQGFGYTF. The CDR3 DNA follows: TGTGCCAGCAGCCAAGGATTTGGCTACACCTTC.

This rearrangement joins TRBV29-1 to TRBJ1-1; no reliable D call. CDR3 length equals 13 residues. Trimming took 7 bases from V and 1 from J, leaving 13 bases between them. Per germline, CDR1 SQVTM and CDR2 ANQGSEA. CDR3 region: CSGSLGENTEAFF. For the CDR3, the DNA is TGCAGCGGTTCCCTGGGCGAGAACACTGAAGCTTTCTTT. The whole variable domain, filled in from reference TRBV29-1 and TRBJ1-1, reads SAVISQKPSRDICQRGTSLTIQCQVDSQVTMMFWYRQQPGQSLTLIATANQGSEATYESGFVIDKFPISRPNLTFSTLTVSNMSPEDSSIYLCSGSLGENTEAFFGQGTRLTVV.

CDR3 bases: TGTGCCATCAGGGGCCCGGGCCCTAATGAAAAACTGTTTTTT. It is translated as CAIRGPGPNEKLFF. This chain connects TRBV10-3 to TRBJ1-4; no clear D. The germline CDR1 and CDR2 sequences are ENHRY and SYGVKD. Trimming stripped 6 bases from V and 3 bases from J, with 11 bases between. The CDR3 covers 14 residues.

The V call is TRBV7-2, the J call TRBJ2-3; tentative D call: TRBD2 (6 bases). V gave up 5 bases and J gave up 3 bases, with 9 bases separating them. Germline V CDR1 and CDR2: SGHTA, FQGNSA. The length of the CDR3 is 13 residues. DNA of the CDR3: TGTGCCAGCAGCGGAGGGCGGACAGATACGCAGTATTTT. Its protein product is CASSGGRTDTQYF.

This chain uses TRBV2 with TRBJ2-7, with 7 bases that match TRBD1. The J segment lost 2 bases and the V segment lost 7 bases, leaving 2 bases of the junction unmatched. This CDR3 contains 12 residues. CDR1 and CDR2 from the germline V gene are SNHLY and FYNNEI. Here the CDR3 reads CASNQGAYEQYF. For the CDR3, the DNA is TGTGCCAGCAACCAGGGGGCCTACGAGCAGTACTTC.

The chain links TRBV5-4 to TRBJ2-3, with 10 bases fitting TRBD2. The germline V gene encodes CDR1 SGHNT and CDR2 YYREEE (reference sequence). The CDR3 runs 15 residues. With V trimmed by 3 bases and J by 3 bases, 4 bases remained unmatched. The CDR3 here is CASSSSSGGTDTQYF. For the CDR3, the DNA is TGTGCCAGCAGCTCCTCTAGCGGGGGAACAGATACGCAGTATTTT.

The V and J genes are TRBV6-4 and TRBJ1-6; no firm D call. From germline, CDR1 is MRHNA and CDR2 SNTAGT. The CDR3 spans 14 residues. Trimming left V 0 bases short and J 7 bases short, with 7 bases between. For the CDR3, the DNA is TGTGCCAGCAGTGACTCGAATGGGAATTCACCCCTCCACTTT. Translated, it gives CASSDSNGNSPLHF.

J is TRBJ1-2 and V is TRBV7-9; the D is unclear. Trimming shortened V by 1 base and J by 8 bases, and 11 bases separated the two germline ends. The CDR3 length is 13 residues. From germline, CDR1 is SEHNR and CDR2 FQNEAQ (reference sequence). CDR3 coding DNA: TGTGCCAGCAGCTTAGAGAGTTCGAGGGGCTACACCTTC. Protein: CASSLESSRGYTF.

This chain joins TRBV4-1 and TRBJ2-3; 9 bases are a match to TRBD2. The CDR3 has 17 amino acids. Per germline, CDR1 MGHRA and CDR2 YSYEKL. V shed 0 bases, J shed 11 bases, and the junction held 15 bases outside the gene matches. The CDR3 DNA reads TGCGCCAGCAGCCAAGAAGGGACTAGCAGAACGGGTAGCGGGCAGTATTTT. Its protein product is CASSQEGTSRTGSGQYF.

This chain connects TRBV2 to TRBJ1-1, with a weak D call TRBD1 (6 bases). Germline CDR1 reads SNHLY; CDR2 reads FYNNEI. This CDR3 region has 14 residues. Trimming removed 3 bases at V and 1 base at J, with 9 bases between. Written as DNA, the CDR3 is TGTGCCAGCAGTGACTTGGGGGCGAACACTGAAGCTTTCTTT. Residues: CASSDLGANTEAFF.

This chain joins TRBV6-2 or TRBV6-3 and TRBJ2-2; unclear D gene. The germline gives CDR1 MNHEY, CDR2 SVGEGT. Trimming cost V 2 bases and J 4 bases, with 11 bases left between them. This CDR3 spans 15 amino acids. Here the CDR3 reads CASSYEGSSTGELFF. The DNA of the CDR3 is TGTGCCAGCAGTTACGAAGGCAGTTCCACCGGGGAGCTGTTTTTT.

V gene TRBV13 combines with J gene TRBJ1-2, with D possibly TRBD1 on 6 matching bases. There are 14 residues in the CDR3. Trimming stripped 5 bases from V and 6 bases from J, with 16 bases between. Per germline, CDR1 PRHDT and CDR2 FYEKMQ (reference sequence). CDR3: CASSPRTATNGYTF. CDR3 coding DNA: TGTGCCAGCAGCCCTAGGACAGCTACGAATGGCTACACCTTC. The full variable domain, in which reference TRBV13 and TRBJ1-2 provide the parts outside the CDR3, is AAGVIQSPRHLIKEKRETATLKCYPIPRHDTVYWYQQGPGQDPQFLISFYEKMQSDKGSIPDRFSAQQFSDYHSELNMSSLELGDSALYFCASSPRTATNGYTFGSGTRLTVV.

The rearrangement joins TRBV6-2 or TRBV6-3 to TRBJ1-1; D gene uncertain. This CDR3 has 11 residues. Trimming stripped 6 bases from V and 7 bases from J, with 9 bases between. CDR1 and CDR2 (germline): MNHEY, SVGEGT. CDR3 protein: CASSPGIEAFF. The CDR3 nucleotides read TGTGCCAGCAGCCCCGGGATTGAAGCTTTCTTT.

The chain carries TRBV19 and TRBJ1-5; D unresolved. Trimming cost V 5 bases and J 5 bases, with 10 bases left between them. Germline loops: CDR1 LNHDA, CDR2 SQIVND (reference sequence). The CDR3 consists of 13 residues. The CDR3 coding sequence is TGTGCCAGTAGTTCGCAGGTACATCAGCCCCAGCATTTT. Translating gives CASSSQVHQPQHF.

This chain's CDR3 is CASSLDTGNVLREQYF. DNA for the CDR3: TGTGCCAGCAGCTTAGATACAGGGAACGTCCTCCGCGAGCAGTACTTC. This chain uses TRBV11-2 with TRBJ2-7, with a possible D match to TRBD1 (6 bases). This CDR3 has 16 amino acids. Looked up from germline, CDR1 is SGHAT and CDR2 is FQNNGV. V lost 0 bases, J lost 6 bases, and 18 bases lay in between.

The V gene is TRBV3-1 (or the pseudogene TRBV3-2), the J gene TRBJ1-6; D unclear. The CDR3 runs 13 residues. V shed 4 bases and J shed 10 bases, with 11 bases lying between them. Germline values: CDR1 LGHDT, CDR2 YNNKEL (reference sequence). The CDR3 spells CASSPQQKSPLHF. In DNA, the CDR3 is TGTGCCAGCAGCCCCCAACAAAAATCACCCCTCCACTTT.

This chain uses TRBV7-7 with TRBJ2-3; 7 positions match TRBD2. CDR1 SSHAT and CDR2 FNYEAQ come from the germline V gene (reference sequence). The trim removed 5 bases at V and 2 bases at J, leaving 7 bases unmatched. The CDR3 extends over 15 amino acids. The CDR3 nucleotides are TGTGCCAGCAGCCCGGGACTACGGGCCACAGATACGCAGTATTTT. It codes for CASSPGLRATDTQYF.

Only one count was recorded for this clone. J is TRBJ1-1 and V is TRBV7-8; perhaps TRBD1 as D (5 bases). Germline CDR1 reads SGHVS; CDR2 reads FQNEAQ. CDR3 length: 14 amino acids. Trimming removed 3 bases at V and 4 bases at J, with 12 bases between. The CDR3: CASSFERGATEAFF. CDR3 sequence (DNA): TGTGCCAGCAGCTTTGAACGCGGGGCCACTGAAGCTTTCTTT.

The chain links TRBV9 to TRBJ1-1; D gene ambiguous. The ends were cut back, 6 bases at V and 7 bases at J, with 16 bases in the middle. The CDR3 has 13 residues. CDR1 and CDR2 (germline): SGDLS, YYNGEE. The DNA for the CDR3 is TGTGCCAGCACCCGTAGAGTAGGAAATGAAGCTTTCTTT. Its protein is CASTRRVGNEAFF.

In its sample, this clone was seen a few times. The V call is TRBV11-2, the J call TRBJ2-7; D is unresolved. CDR1 is SGHAT and CDR2 is FQNNGV in the germline V gene. V lost 1 base to trimming and J lost 7 bases, with 2 bases between them. The CDR3 spans 10 residues. CDR3 sequence: CASSLVEQYF. The CDR3 DNA reads TGTGCCAGCAGCTTAGTTGAGCAGTACTTC.

V usage is TRBV5-1 and J usage is TRBJ1-2; D not resolved. The CDR3 is made up of 14 amino acids. V dropped 0 bases and J dropped 5 bases, with 11 bases sitting between them. Germline CDR1 reads SGHRS; CDR2 reads YFSETQ. CDR3 region: CASSLARIAYGYTF. The CDR3 DNA follows: TGCGCCAGCAGCTTGGCACGCATAGCGTATGGCTACACCTTC.

The chain carries TRBV5-8 and TRBJ1-6, with 7 positions matching TRBD1. The CDR3 is 14 amino acids. J gave up 9 bases and V 4 bases, and 7 bases lay outside the gene matches. Germline assignment: CDR1 SGHTS and CDR2 YDEGEE. CDR3 DNA sequence: TGTGCCAGCAGCCGACAGGGAACGAGTTCACCCCTCCACTTT. It is translated as CASSRQGTSSPLHF.

This clone appeared a single time. The genes are TRBV24-1 and TRBJ2-1; D is possibly TRBD1 (5 bases). The germline V and J ends were trimmed by 4 bases and 5 bases, with 17 bases remaining between them. The CDR3 loop spans 16 amino acids. Per the germline V gene, CDR1 is KGHDR and CDR2 is SFDVKD. Written as DNA, the CDR3 is TGTGCCACCAGTGAGCCTCAGGGAAGTAAAGACAATGAGCAGTTCTTC. It specifies CATSEPQGSKDNEQFF.

V and J are TRBV6-1 and TRBJ1-6; tentative D call: TRBD1 (6 bases). Trimming took off 1 base at V and 3 bases at J, with 7 bases between the two ends. Germline V CDR1 and CDR2: MNHNS, SASEGT. This CDR3 has 15 residues. This CDR3 is CASSEDRDYNSPLHF. CDR3 DNA sequence: TGTGCCAGCAGTGAAGACAGGGACTATAATTCACCCCTCCACTTT.

V usage is TRBV5-1 and J usage is TRBJ1-6; the D gene is possibly TRBD1 (6 bases). V lost 0 bases, J lost 8 bases, and 15 bases lay in between. Germline assignment: CDR1 SGHRS and CDR2 YFSETQ. This CDR3 contains 16 residues. This CDR3 is CASSLGQAPSDSPLHF. In nucleotides, the CDR3 is TGCGCCAGCAGCTTGGGACAGGCTCCCTCAGATTCACCCCTCCACTTT.